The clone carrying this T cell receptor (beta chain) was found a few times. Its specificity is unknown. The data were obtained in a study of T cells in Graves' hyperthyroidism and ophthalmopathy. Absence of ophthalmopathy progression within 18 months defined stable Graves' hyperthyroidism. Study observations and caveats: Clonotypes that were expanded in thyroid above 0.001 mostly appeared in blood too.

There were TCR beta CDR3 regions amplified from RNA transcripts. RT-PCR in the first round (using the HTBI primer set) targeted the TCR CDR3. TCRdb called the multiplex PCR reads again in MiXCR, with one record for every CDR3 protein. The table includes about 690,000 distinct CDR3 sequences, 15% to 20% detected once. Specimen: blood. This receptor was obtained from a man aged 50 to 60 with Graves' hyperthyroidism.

CDR3 in DNA: TGTGCCAGCAGCTTACAACTAGCGGGAGGAGGAGAGACCCAGTACTTC. Its translation is CASSLQLAGGGETQYF. The J gene is TRBJ2-5, the V gene TRBV13, with 12 nucleotides matching TRBD2. The length of the CDR3 is 16 residues. Germline values: CDR1 PRHDT, CDR2 FYEKMQ (reference sequence). The J segment lost 4 bases and the V segment lost 2 bases, leaving 5 bases of the junction unmatched.